This T cell receptor beta chain is drawn from a study of cytomegalovirus exposure and HLA in healthy donors. Study-wide findings and caveats: A prior analysis recorded that most TCR beta V segments were productive about 87% or about 30% of the time.

The CDR3 has 15 residues. The V end lost 5 bases, the J end lost 0 bases, and 14 bases lay between the germline ends. Germline CDR1 SGHNT, CDR2 YENEEA. Both 60 Vbeta primers and 13 Jbeta primers went into the PCR. Original processing methods: Tens of millions of unique TCR beta chains, some 11 million shared, were counted in a later analysis. Profiling relied on immunoSEQ multiplex PCR, and the TCRdb table lists in-frame clones only, not all of them. V and J calls plus clone size are reproduced from that table; the DNA served to infer D and trimming. The profile shows roughly 140,000 clones, approximately 80% of them singletons. Of note for this clone: The antigen is not known.

Sequencing used PBMCs. V usage is TRBV11-3 and J usage is TRBJ2-7, with D tentatively TRBD1 (6 bases). This sequence originates from a young man in good health and CMV-seronegative. CDR3: CASSLTGTSSYEQYF. CDR3 bases: TGTGCCAGCAGCCTGACAGGAACTAGCTCCTACGAGCAGTACTTC.